This TCR beta chain emerged from a study of CD8 T cells in Susac syndrome. The RNA, 0.5 to 1 ug, was put through reverse transcription using random hexamers. TCRdb re-called the immunoSEQ multiplex PCR reads through MiXCR, storing one row per CDR3 protein. The repertoire consists of more than 130,000 distinct CDR3 sequences, with 94% occurring once and the leading ten covering approximately 0.3%. Trimming cost V 6 bases and J 0 bases; bases outside gene matches: 4. This CDR3 spans 14 amino acids. Germline CDR1 is SQVTM and CDR2 is ANQGSEA. The V call is TRBV29-1, the J call TRBJ2-1, with TRBD1 matching over 8 bases. The TCR was taken from a human donor in good health. The sample consisted of CD8+ T cells from PBMCs. CDR3 residues: CSVGGTGSYNEQFF. The CDR3 region has the DNA TGCAGCGTAGGCGGGACAGGCTCCTACAATGAGCAGTTCTTC.